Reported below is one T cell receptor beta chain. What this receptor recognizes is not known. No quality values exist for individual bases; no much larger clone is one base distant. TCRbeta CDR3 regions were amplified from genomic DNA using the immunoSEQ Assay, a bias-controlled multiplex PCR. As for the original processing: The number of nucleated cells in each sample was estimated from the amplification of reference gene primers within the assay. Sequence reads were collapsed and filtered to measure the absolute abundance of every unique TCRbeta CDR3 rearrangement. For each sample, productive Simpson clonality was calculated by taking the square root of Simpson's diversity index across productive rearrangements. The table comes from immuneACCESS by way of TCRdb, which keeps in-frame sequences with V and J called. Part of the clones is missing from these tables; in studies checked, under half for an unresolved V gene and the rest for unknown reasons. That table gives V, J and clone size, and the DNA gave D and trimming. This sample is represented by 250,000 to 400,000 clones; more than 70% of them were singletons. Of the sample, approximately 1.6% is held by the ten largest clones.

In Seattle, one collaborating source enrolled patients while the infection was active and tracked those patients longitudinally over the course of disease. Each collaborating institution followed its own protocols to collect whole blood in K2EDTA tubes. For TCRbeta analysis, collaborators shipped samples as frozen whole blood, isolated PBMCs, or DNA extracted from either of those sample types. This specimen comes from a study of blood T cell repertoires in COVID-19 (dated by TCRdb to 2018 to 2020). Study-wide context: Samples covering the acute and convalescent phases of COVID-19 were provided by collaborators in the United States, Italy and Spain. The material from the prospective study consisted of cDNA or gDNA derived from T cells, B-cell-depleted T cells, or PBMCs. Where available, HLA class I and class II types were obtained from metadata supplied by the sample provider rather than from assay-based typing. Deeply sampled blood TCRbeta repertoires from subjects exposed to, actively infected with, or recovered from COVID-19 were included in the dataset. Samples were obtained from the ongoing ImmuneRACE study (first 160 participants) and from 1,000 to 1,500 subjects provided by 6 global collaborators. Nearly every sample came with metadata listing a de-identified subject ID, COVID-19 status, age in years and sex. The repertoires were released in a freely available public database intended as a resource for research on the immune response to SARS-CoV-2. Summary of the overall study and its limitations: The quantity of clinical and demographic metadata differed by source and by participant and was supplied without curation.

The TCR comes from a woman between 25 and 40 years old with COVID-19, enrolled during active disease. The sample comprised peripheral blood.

The CDR3 region has the sequence CASSPLGSGGADFF. The bases read TGTGCCAGCAGCCCGCTGGGGAGCGGGGGGGCCGATTTCTTC. Recombination joined TRBV7-8 with TRBJ2-1; 10 central bases correspond to TRBD2. V loses 5 bases at its end and J loses 16 bases; junction bases beyond the gene matches: 14. The germline V gene specifies SGHVS as CDR1 and FQNEAQ as CDR2. The CDR3 has 14 amino acids, counting the end cysteine and phenylalanine. The retained sequence is limited to the CDR3, 42 bases, with the frame set at the first base.